This T cell receptor beta chain originates from a study of CD8+ T cells in alopecia areata. Study-wide results and limits: Unlike in mice, where it was clearer, TCR sharing across patients was less clear, possibly HLA-related. Higher clonality and more expanded CD8+ clones appeared in lesional than normal scalp.

A word on this clone: Its matching antigen is unknown.

Isolated RNA was reverse transcribed into cDNA used as the sequencing template. The protocol was immunoSEQ multiplex PCR, while the TCRdb copy is restricted to in-frame clones and leaves out a portion. The sample carries over 150,000 clones, 56% recorded once. Specimen: CD8+ T cells sorted from blood. This TCR was sampled from a human donor in good health.

CDR3 sequence: CASSGDRANYGYTF. The CDR3 DNA sequence: TGTGCCAGCAGCGGGGACAGAGCTAACTATGGCTACACCTTC. The rearrangement joins TRBV7-9 to TRBJ1-2; 7 bases align to TRBD1. The CDR3 is 14 residues long. The germline V gene has CDR1 SEHNR and CDR2 FQNEAQ (reference sequence). J lost 0 bases, V lost 5 bases, and 3 bases had no gene match.